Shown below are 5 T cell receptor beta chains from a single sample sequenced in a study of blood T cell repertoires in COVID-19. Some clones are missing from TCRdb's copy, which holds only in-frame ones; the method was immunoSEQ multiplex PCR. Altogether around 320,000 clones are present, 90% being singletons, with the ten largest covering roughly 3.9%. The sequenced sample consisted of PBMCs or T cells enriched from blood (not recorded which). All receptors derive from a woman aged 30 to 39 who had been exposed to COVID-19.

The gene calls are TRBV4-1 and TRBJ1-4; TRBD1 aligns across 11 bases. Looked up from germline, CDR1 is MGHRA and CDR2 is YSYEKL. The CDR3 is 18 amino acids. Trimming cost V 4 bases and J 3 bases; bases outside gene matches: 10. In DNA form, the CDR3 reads TGCGCCAGCAGCCCACGGACGGGACAGGGGGGCTCTAATGAAAAACTGTTTTTT. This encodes CASSPRTGQGGSNEKLFF.

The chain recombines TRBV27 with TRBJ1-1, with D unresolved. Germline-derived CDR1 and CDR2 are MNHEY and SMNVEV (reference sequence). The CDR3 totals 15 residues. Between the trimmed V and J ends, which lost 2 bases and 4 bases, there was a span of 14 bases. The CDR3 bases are TGTGCCAGCAGTTTAGGCGGGGTTACCGGCACTGAAGCTTTCTTT. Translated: CASSLGGVTGTEAFF.

CDR3 in DNA: TGTGCCGGCACCCTGGGGAGGACTGAAGCTTTCTTT. Translation: CAGTLGRTEAFF. The V call is TRBV7-9, the J call TRBJ1-1, with no clear D. Germline CDR1 reads SEHNR; CDR2 reads FQNEAQ (reference sequence). V lost 11 bases, J lost 5 bases, and 15 bases lay in between. This CDR3 comprises 12 residues.

DNA of the CDR3: TGCGCCAGCAGCTCCGTCATCTCAGGGCATTCACCCCTCCACTTT. It specifies CASSSVISGHSPLHF. This chain joins TRBV5-1 and TRBJ1-6, with a tentative D call TRBD1 (5 bases). In germline, CDR1 is SGHRS, CDR2 YFSETQ. CDR3 length equals 15 residues. Deletions cut 3 bases from V and 8 bases from J, with 15 bases between.

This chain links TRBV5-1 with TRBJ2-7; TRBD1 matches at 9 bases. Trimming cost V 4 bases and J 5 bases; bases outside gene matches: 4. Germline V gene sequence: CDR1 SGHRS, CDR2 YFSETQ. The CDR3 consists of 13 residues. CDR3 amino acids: CASSPGTGNEQYF. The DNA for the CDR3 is TGCGCCAGCAGCCCAGGGACAGGGAACGAGCAGTACTTC.